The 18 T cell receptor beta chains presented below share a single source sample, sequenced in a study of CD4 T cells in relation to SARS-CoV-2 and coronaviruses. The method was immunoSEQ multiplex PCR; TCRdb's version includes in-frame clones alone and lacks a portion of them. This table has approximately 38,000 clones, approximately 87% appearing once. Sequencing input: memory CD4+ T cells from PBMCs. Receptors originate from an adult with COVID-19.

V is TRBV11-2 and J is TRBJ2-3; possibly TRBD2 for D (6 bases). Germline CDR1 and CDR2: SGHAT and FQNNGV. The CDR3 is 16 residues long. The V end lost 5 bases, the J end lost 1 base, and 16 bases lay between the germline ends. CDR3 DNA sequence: TGTGCCAGCAGCCCTGGGATGATAGCGGGCACAGATACGCAGTATTTT. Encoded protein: CASSPGMIAGTDTQYF.

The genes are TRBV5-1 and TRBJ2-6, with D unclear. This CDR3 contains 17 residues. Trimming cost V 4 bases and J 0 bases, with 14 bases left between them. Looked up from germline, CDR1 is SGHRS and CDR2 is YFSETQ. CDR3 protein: CASSKDTASSGANVLTF. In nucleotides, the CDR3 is TGCGCCAGCAGCAAAGACACCGCAAGCTCTGGGGCCAACGTCCTGACTTTC.

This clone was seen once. CDR3 nucleotides: TGTGCCAGCAGCCAAGGGAGGGGCCAGGGCGGGTCACCCCTCCACTTT. This encodes CASSQGRGQGGSPLHF. The chain carries TRBV3-1 (or the pseudogene TRBV3-2) and TRBJ1-6; TRBD1 might be the D (5 bases). V gave up 1 base and J gave up 10 bases, with 17 bases separating them. Germline V gives CDR1 LGHDT, CDR2 YNNKEL (reference sequence). This CDR3 is built from 16 residues.

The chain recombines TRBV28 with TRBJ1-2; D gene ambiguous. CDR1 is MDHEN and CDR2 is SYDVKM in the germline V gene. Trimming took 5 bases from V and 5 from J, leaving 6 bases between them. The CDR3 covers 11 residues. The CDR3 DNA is TGTGCCAGCAGTACTGCGTATGGCTACACCTTC. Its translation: CASSTAYGYTF.

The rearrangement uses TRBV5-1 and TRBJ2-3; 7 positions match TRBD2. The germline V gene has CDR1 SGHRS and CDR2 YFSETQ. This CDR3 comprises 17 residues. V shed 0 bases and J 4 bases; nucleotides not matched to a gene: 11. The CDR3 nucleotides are TGCGCCAGCAGCTTGGCGATCTCTGCGGGGGTATCAGATACGCAGTATTTT. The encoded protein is CASSLAISAGVSDTQYF. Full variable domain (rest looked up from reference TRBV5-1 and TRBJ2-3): KAGVTQTPRYLIKTRGQQVTLSCSPISGHRSVSWYQQTPGQGLQFLFEYFSETQRNKGNFPGRFSGRQFSNSRSEMNVSTLELGDSALYLCASSLAISAGVSDTQYFGPGTRLTVL.

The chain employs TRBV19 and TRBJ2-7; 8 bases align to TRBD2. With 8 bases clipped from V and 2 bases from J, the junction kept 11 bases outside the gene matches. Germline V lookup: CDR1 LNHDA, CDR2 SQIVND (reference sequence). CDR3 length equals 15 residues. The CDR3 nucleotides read TGTGCCAGTCAGAAAAGCGGGGGCGGGACCTACGAGCAGTACTTC. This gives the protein CASQKSGGGTYEQYF. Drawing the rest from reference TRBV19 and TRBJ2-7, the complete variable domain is DGGITQSPKYLFRKEGQNVTLSCEQNLNHDAMYWYRQDPGQGLRLIYYSQIVNDFQKGDIAEGYSVSREKKESFPLTVTSAQKNPTAFYLCASQKSGGGTYEQYFGPGTRLTVT.

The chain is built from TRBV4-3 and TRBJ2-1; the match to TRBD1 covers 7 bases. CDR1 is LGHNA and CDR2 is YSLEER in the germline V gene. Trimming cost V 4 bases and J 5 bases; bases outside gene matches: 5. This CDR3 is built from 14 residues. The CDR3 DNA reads TGCGCCAGCAGCCGAGAGGGACAGAACAATGAGCAGTTCTTC. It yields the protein CASSREGQNNEQFF.

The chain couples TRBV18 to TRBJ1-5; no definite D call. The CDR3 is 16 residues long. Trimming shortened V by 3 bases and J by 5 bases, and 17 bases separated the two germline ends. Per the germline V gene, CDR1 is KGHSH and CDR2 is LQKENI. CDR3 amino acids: CASSPSQVGVDQPQHF. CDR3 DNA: TGTGCCAGCTCACCCTCGCAGGTCGGAGTCGATCAGCCCCAGCATTTT.

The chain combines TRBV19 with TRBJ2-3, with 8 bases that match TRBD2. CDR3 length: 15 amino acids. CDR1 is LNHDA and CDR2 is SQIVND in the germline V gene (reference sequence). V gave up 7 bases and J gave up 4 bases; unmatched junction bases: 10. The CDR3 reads CASNPWTSRSDTQYF. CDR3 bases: TGTGCCAGTAACCCCTGGACTAGCCGGTCAGATACGCAGTATTTT.

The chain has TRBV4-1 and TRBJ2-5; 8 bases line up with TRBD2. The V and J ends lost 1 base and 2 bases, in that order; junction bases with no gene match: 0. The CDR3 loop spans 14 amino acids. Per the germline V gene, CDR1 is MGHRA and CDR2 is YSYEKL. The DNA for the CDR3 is TGCGCCAGCAGCCAAGGACTAGCGCAAGAGACCCAGTACTTC. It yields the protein CASSQGLAQETQYF.

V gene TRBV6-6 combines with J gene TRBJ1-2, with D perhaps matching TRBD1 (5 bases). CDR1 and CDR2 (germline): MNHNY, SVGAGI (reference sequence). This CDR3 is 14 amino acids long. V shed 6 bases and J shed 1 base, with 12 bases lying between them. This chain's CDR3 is CASRITGLNYGYTF. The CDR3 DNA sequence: TGTGCCAGCAGAATTACAGGACTTAACTATGGCTACACCTTC.

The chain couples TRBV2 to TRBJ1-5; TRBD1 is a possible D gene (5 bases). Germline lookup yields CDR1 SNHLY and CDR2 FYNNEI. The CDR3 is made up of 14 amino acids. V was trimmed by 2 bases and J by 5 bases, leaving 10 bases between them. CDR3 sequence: CASSERRGDQPQHF. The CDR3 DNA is TGTGCCAGCAGTGAAAGGAGGGGCGATCAGCCCCAGCATTTT.

The CDR3 region is CASSPRPMPQETQYF. As DNA, the CDR3 is TGTGCCAGCAGCCCCCGGCCCATGCCCCAAGAGACCCAGTACTTC. The V and J genes are TRBV11-1 and TRBJ2-5; no clear D. In germline, CDR1 is SGHAT, CDR2 FQDESV (reference sequence). The CDR3 loop spans 15 amino acids. Trimming removed 5 bases at V and 1 base at J, with 14 bases between.

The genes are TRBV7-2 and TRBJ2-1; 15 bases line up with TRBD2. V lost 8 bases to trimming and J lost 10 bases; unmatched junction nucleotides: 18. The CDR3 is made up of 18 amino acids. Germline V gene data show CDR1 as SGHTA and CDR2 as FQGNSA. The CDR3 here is CASGPGLAGGHSIGEQFF. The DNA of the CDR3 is TGTGCCAGCGGGCCGGGACTAGCGGGGGGACACTCGATTGGGGAGCAGTTCTTC.

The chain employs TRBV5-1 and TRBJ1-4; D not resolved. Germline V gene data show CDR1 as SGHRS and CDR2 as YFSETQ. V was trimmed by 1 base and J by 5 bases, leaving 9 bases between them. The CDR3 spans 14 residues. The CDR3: CASSLFGENEKLFF. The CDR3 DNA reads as TGCGCCAGCAGCTTGTTCGGGGAAAATGAAAAACTGTTTTTT.

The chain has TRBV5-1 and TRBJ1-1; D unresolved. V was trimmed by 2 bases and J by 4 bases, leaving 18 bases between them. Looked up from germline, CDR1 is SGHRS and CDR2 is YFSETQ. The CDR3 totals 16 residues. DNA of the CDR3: TGCGCCAGCAGCTTAATTGGTGGGTCGGTAAGCACTGAAGCTTTCTTT. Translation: CASSLIGGSVSTEAFF.

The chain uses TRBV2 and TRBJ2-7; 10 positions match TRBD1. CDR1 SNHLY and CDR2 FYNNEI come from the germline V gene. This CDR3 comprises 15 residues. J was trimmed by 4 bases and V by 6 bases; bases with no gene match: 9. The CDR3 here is CASRARTGGGYEQYF. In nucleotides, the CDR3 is TGTGCCAGCAGAGCCCGGACAGGGGGGGGATACGAGCAGTACTTC.

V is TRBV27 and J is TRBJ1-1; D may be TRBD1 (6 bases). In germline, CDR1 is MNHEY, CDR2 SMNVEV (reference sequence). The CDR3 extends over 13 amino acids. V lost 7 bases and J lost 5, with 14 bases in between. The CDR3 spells CASNRQGNTEAFF. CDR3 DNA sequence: TGTGCCAGCAACCGGCAGGGGAATACTGAAGCTTTCTTT.